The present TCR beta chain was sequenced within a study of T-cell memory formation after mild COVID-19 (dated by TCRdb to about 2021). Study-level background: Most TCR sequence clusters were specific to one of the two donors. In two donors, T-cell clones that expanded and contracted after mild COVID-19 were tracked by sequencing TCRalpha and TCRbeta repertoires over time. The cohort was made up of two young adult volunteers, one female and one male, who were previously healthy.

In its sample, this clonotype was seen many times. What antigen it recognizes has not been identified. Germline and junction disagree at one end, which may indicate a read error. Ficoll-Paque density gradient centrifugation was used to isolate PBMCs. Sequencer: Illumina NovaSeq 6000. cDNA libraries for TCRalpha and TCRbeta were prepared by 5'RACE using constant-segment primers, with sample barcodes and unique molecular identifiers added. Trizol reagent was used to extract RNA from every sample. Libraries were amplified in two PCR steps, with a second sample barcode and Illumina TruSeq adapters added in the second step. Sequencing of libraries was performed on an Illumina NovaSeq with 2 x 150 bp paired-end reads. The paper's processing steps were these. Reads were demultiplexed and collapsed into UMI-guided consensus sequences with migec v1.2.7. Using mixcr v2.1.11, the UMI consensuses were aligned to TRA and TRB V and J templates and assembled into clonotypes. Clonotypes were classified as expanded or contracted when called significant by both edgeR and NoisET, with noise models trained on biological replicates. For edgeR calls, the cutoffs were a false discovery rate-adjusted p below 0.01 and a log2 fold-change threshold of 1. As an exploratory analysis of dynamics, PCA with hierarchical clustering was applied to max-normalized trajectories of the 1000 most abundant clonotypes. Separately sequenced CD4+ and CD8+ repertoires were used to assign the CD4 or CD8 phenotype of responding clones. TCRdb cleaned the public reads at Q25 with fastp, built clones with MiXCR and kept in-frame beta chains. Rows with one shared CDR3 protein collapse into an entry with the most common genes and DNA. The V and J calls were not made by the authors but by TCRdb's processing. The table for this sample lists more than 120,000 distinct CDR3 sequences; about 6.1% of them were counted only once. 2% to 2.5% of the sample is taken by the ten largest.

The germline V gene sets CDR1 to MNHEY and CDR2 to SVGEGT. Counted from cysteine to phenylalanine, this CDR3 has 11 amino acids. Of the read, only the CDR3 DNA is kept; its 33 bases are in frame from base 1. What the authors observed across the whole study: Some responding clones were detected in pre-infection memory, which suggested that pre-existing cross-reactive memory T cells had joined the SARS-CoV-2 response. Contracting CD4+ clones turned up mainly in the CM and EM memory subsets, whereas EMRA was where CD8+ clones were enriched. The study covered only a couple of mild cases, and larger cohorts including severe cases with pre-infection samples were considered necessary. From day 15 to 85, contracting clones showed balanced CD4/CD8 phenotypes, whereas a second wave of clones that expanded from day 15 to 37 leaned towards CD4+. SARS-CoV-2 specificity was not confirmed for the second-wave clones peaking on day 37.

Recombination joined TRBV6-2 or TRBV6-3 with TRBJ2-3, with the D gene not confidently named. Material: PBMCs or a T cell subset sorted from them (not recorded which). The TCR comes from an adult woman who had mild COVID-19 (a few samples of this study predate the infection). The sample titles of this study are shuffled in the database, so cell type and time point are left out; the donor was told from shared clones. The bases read TGTGCCAGCACCAACGGGCAGGCAATGGATTTT. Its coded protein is CASTNGQAMDF.